The 19 T cell receptor beta chains given below trace back to one sample, sequenced in a study of T cell responses to AZD1222 COVID-19 vaccine. Clones were read by immunoSEQ multiplex PCR, and TCRdb kept only the in-frame ones, dropping some. The data contain tens of thousands of clones, roughly 84% of them seen just once; the ten biggest clones take up less than 6.5%. This specimen was peripheral blood, taken 28 days after the second AZD1222 dose. The receptor set was obtained from an adult who received the AZD1222 COVID-19 vaccine.

The chain combines TRBV27 with TRBJ2-7; 9 bases match TRBD1. V trimming: 7 bases; J trimming: 7 bases; junction bases outside the gene matches: 17. The CDR3 totals 16 residues. Germline CDR1 MNHEY, CDR2 SMNVEV (reference sequence). The CDR3, as DNA: TGTGCCAGCACAGTGCGGGGAGGGACAGGGACGGGAGAGCAGTACTTC. Amino acids: CASTVRGGTGTGEQYF.

As DNA, the CDR3 is TGTGCCAGCAGCTTAACCCCCGACAGCTCTGGAAACACCATATATTTT. Translating it yields CASSLTPDSSGNTIYF. The chain joins TRBV7-3 to TRBJ1-3; possibly TRBD1 for D (5 bases). Germline V gene sequence: CDR1 SGHTA, CDR2 FQGTGA. Between the trimmed V and J ends, which lost 0 bases and 0 bases, there was a span of 9 bases. The CDR3 sequence is 16 residues long.

The genes are TRBV24-1 and TRBJ2-1; no firm D call. This CDR3 spans 14 amino acids. Germline CDR1 reads KGHDR; CDR2 reads SFDVKD. The V gene lost 3 bases and the J gene lost 6 bases, with 11 bases spanning the gap. The chain's CDR3 is CATSDRRWGNEQFF. CDR3 DNA sequence: TGTGCCACCAGTGATCGCCGATGGGGCAATGAGCAGTTCTTC.

V gene TRBV7-9 combines with J gene TRBJ1-2, with TRBD1 matching over 9 bases. Per germline, CDR1 SEHNR and CDR2 FQNEAQ (reference sequence). J was trimmed by 8 bases and V by 6 bases; bases with no gene match: 7. The CDR3 is 13 amino acids. The chain's CDR3 is CASSLGQGSGYTF. In DNA, the CDR3 is TGTGCCAGCAGTTTGGGACAGGGATCGGGCTACACCTTC.

The CDR3 region is CASSLKPQEANYGYTF. CDR3 coding DNA: TGTGCCAGCTCACTCAAGCCGCAGGAGGCTAACTATGGCTACACCTTC. The chain recombines TRBV18 with TRBJ1-2; no reliable D call. The V end was cut by 4 bases, the J end by 0 bases, with 15 bases between. Germline CDR1 is KGHSH and CDR2 is LQKENI. This CDR3 is built from 16 residues.

The sample holds one count of this clone. This sequence joins TRBV4-3 and TRBJ2-1, with D perhaps matching TRBD2 (6 bases). Germline lookup yields CDR1 LGHNA and CDR2 YSLEER. Trimming cost V 0 bases and J 0 bases, with 6 bases left between them. The CDR3 is 15 amino acids. The CDR3 reads CASSQETSSYNEQFF. The DNA of the CDR3 is TGCGCCAGCAGCCAAGAGACTAGCTCCTACAATGAGCAGTTCTTC.

This sequence joins TRBV6-5 and TRBJ2-2; possibly TRBD1 for D (5 bases). The CDR3 contains 15 residues. Germline V gene data show CDR1 as MNHEY and CDR2 as SVGAGI. With 6 bases removed from V and 0 bases from J, the gap between germline ends came to 11 bases. The CDR3 nucleotides read TGTGCCAGCAGAAGTAGACAGACGAACACCGGGGAGCTGTTTTTT. It yields the protein CASRSRQTNTGELFF.

CDR3 residues: CASSPLGTGRGNEKLFF. The CDR3 region has the DNA TGTGCCAGCAGTCCGCTCGGGACAGGGCGGGGTAATGAAAAACTGTTTTTT. This chain joins TRBV27 and TRBJ1-4; TRBD1 matches 9 bases. J lost 4 bases, V lost 5 bases, and 11 bases had no gene match. The length of the CDR3 is 17 residues. From germline, CDR1 is MNHEY and CDR2 SMNVEV (reference sequence).

The V and J genes are TRBV11-2 and TRBJ2-7; D assignment may be TRBD1 or TRBD2 (5 bases each). There are 15 residues in the CDR3. Germline loops: CDR1 SGHAT, CDR2 FQNNGV. The ends were cut back, 4 bases at V and 2 bases at J, with 15 bases in the middle. The CDR3 loop is CASSSLSGTTYEQYF. DNA for the CDR3: TGTGCCAGCAGCTCCCTATCAGGGACCACCTACGAGCAGTACTTC.

The rearrangement joins TRBV7-2 to TRBJ2-3; D possibly corresponds to TRBD1 (6 bases). CDR3 length: 16 amino acids. Germline V gene data show CDR1 as SGHTA and CDR2 as FQGNSA. V lost 3 bases to trimming and J lost 0 bases, with 13 bases between them. The CDR3 spells CASSLPRGLSTDTQYF. The CDR3 DNA sequence: TGTGCCAGCAGCTTGCCCAGGGGTTTAAGCACAGATACGCAGTATTTT.

The V and J genes are TRBV28 and TRBJ1-5; D not certain. Germline CDR1 is MDHEN and CDR2 is SYDVKM. V dropped 4 bases and J dropped 4 bases, with 11 bases sitting between them. The CDR3 extends over 14 amino acids. The CDR3 spells CASSSPPRNQPQHF. The CDR3 coding sequence is TGTGCCAGCAGTTCACCCCCTCGGAATCAGCCCCAGCATTTT.

The chain combines TRBV5-1 with TRBJ2-1; the D is unclear. This CDR3 has 14 residues. CDR1 SGHRS and CDR2 YFSETQ come from the germline V gene. V lost 0 bases, J lost 3 bases, and 7 bases lay in between. This CDR3 is CASSLAPDYNEQFF. CDR3 DNA sequence: TGCGCCAGCAGCTTGGCCCCTGACTACAATGAGCAGTTCTTC. Variable domain in full (rest from reference TRBV5-1 and TRBJ2-1): KAGVTQTPRYLIKTRGQQVTLSCSPISGHRSVSWYQQTPGQGLQFLFEYFSETQRNKGNFPGRFSGRQFSNSRSEMNVSTLELGDSALYLCASSLAPDYNEQFFGPGTRLTVL.

This clone was detected once. The rearrangement joins TRBV6-5 to TRBJ1-3, with TRBD1 matching over 10 bases. The V segment lost 6 bases and the J segment 5 bases; nucleotides outside the gene matches: 4. CDR1 MNHEY and CDR2 SVGAGI come from the germline V gene. This CDR3 has 14 amino acids. The CDR3 nucleotides read TGTGCCAGCAGCCGCGACAGGGGGCGAAACACCATATATTTT. It specifies CASSRDRGRNTIYF.

The genes are TRBV7-9 and TRBJ1-2; D is undetermined. Germline V lookup: CDR1 SEHNR, CDR2 FQNEAQ (reference sequence). The V end lost 5 bases, the J end lost 2 bases, and 15 bases lay between the germline ends. CDR3 size: 15 residues. CDR3 loop: CASSPAVGPNYGYTF. The CDR3 bases are TGTGCCAGCAGCCCGGCAGTAGGACCCAACTATGGCTACACCTTC.

J is TRBJ1-4 and V is TRBV5-1; 7 nucleotides line up with TRBD1. Germline V CDR1 and CDR2: SGHRS, YFSETQ. Germline trimming cut 7 bases from V and 7 bases from J; bases unmatched to any gene: 4. This CDR3 region has 12 residues. The CDR3, as DNA: TGCGCCAGCGGAGACAGGGTTGAAAAACTGTTTTTT. Translating gives CASGDRVEKLFF.

This clone showed up just once. This CDR3 is CATSESGPNTDTQYF. CDR3 DNA sequence: TGTGCCACCAGTGAGTCGGGGCCGAACACAGATACGCAGTATTTT. This sequence joins TRBV24-1 and TRBJ2-3; D tentatively reads TRBD1 or TRBD2 (5 bases each). The CDR3 spans 15 residues. Germline V CDR1 and CDR2: KGHDR, SFDVKD. V shed 4 bases and J shed 2 bases, with 12 bases lying between them.

J is TRBJ1-3 and V is TRBV5-1; D is perhaps TRBD1 (6 bases). Deletions cut 1 base from V and 3 bases from J, with 11 bases between. The germline V gene has CDR1 SGHRS and CDR2 YFSETQ. This CDR3 contains 15 residues. CDR3 in DNA: TGCGCCAGCAGCTTGTCAGGGGCAGGTGGAAACACCATATATTTT. It translates to CASSLSGAGGNTIYF.

The chain couples TRBV2 to TRBJ1-2, with D possibly matching TRBD1 (5 bases). The germline V and J ends were trimmed by 6 bases and 3 bases, with 14 bases remaining between them. This CDR3 has 14 residues. In germline, CDR1 is SNHLY, CDR2 FYNNEI. The CDR3 loop reads CASSKDGGDYGYTF. CDR3 in DNA: TGTGCCAGCAGCAAGGACGGGGGGGACTATGGCTACACCTTC. Variable domain in full (rest from reference TRBV2 and TRBJ1-2): EPEVTQTPSHQVTQMGQEVILRCVPISNHLYFYWYRQILGQKVEFLVSFYNNEISEKSEIFDDQFSVERPDGSNFTLKIRSTKLEDSAMYFCASSKDGGDYGYTFGSGTRLTVV.

The chain couples TRBV5-4 to TRBJ2-3; possible D gene TRBD1, 5 bases. CDR1 and CDR2 (germline): SGHNT, YYREEE (reference sequence). With 2 bases removed from V and 2 bases from J, the gap between germline ends came to 12 bases. The CDR3 is 15 amino acids. The CDR3 coding sequence is TGTGCCAGCAGCTTACCCAGGGCCTCCACAGATACGCAGTATTTT. This sequence encodes CASSLPRASTDTQYF.